A selection of T cell receptor beta chains follows, all from one sample in a study of shared clonotypes between healthy human individuals. The repertoire was sequenced with immunoSEQ multiplex PCR; TCRdb's copy has only in-frame clones and lacks some. The sample records approximately 2,000,000 clones, around 90% being singletons. The sample was naive CD4+ T cells from PBMCs. The receptors were sampled from a man younger than 35 in good health. Some clones in this sample may be carry-over from other donors' samples. The CDR3 runs from the conserved cysteine through the conserved F or W. A D gene is named only where the DNA matches it firmly. Clone size is not always given. Where it is, it says once, few, many or a class for expanded clones.

J,D,V,size,DNA,CDR3
TRBJ1-6,-,TRBV5-8,once,TGTGCCAGCAGCTTGGTTGGGCCCCTCCACTTT,CASSLVGPLHF
TRBJ2-1,-,TRBV10-3,-,TGTGCCATCAGTGAGTCTAGCGGCCCATACAATGAGCAGTTCTTC,CAISESSGPYNEQFF
TRBJ1-3,TRBD1,TRBV30,-,TGTGCCTGGAGTGAGACAGGGGACCAAATATATTTT,CAWSETGDQIYF
TRBJ1-4,-,TRBV7-9,-,TGTGCCAGCAGCCGCCTTACCCCCGGACAGAATGAAAAACTGTTTTTT,CASSRLTPGQNEKLFF
TRBJ2-7,TRBD2,TRBV5-1,once,TGCGCCAGCAGCTTGCAACTAGCGGGAGGGTACGAGCAGTACTTC,CASSLQLAGGYEQYF
TRBJ2-7,-,TRBV28,-,TGTGCCAGCAGTCGTCATCCCCTACCCTACGAGCAGTACTTC,CASSRHPLPYEQYF
TRBJ2-3,-,TRBV19,-,TGTGCCAGTAGTATAGGGGGGACTCGACGCACAGATACGCAGTATTTT,CASSIGGTRRTDTQYF
TRBJ1-1,-,TRBV30,few,TGTGCCTGGAGCCTAGAAATAAACACTGAAGCTTTCTTT,CAWSLEINTEAFF
TRBJ2-3,-,TRBV6-4,once,TGTGCCAGGATTCTATCTACTCGCCCGGGCACAGATACGCAGTATTTT,CARILSTRPGTDTQYF
TRBJ1-1,-,TRBV27,-,TGTGCCAGCAGTTTACTGACGGGCGGCGGTACGAAAGCTTTCTTT,CASSLLTGGGTKAFF
TRBJ1-4,-,TRBV7-2,once,TGTGCCAGCAGCTCTCAAAACGAAAAACTGTTTTTT,CASSSQNEKLFF
TRBJ1-3,-,TRBV29-1,-,TGCAGCGCCCAAAGGGGCAGCTCTGGAAACACCATATATTTT,CSAQRGSSGNTIYF
TRBJ1-1,-,TRBV7-3,-,TGTGCCAGCAGCTTAATCCCGGCCCCTTCTGAAGCTTTCTTT,CASSLIPAPSEAFF
TRBJ1-1,-,TRBV10-2,-,TGCGCCAGCAGTGAAGAGGGCTACACTGAAGCTTTCTTT,CASSEEGYTEAFF
TRBJ2-1,TRBD2,TRBV9,few,TGTGCCAGCAGCGTAGGCGGGAGGGCGTACAATGAGCAGTTCTTC,CASSVGGRAYNEQFF
TRBJ1-5,-,TRBV7-2,-,TGTGCCAGCACCCCTGGGAGCAATCAGCCCCAGCATTTT,CASTPGSNQPQHF
TRBJ2-7,TRBD1,TRBV28,-,TGTGCCAGCAGTTTAGGGACAGGGCCCAACTACGAGCAGTACTTC,CASSLGTGPNYEQYF
TRBJ2-7,TRBD1,TRBV27,-,TGTGCCAGCAGTACTGGGACAGGGGACTACGAGCAGTACTTC,CASSTGTGDYEQYF
TRBJ2-2,-,TRBV30,-,TGTGCCTGGGGGTGGAACACCGGGGAGCTGTTTTTT,CAWGWNTGELFF
TRBJ2-1,TRBD2,TRBV9,-,TGTGCCAGCAGCGTAGGATTAGCGGGAGGGGGGCAGTTCTTC,CASSVGLAGGGQFF
TRBJ1-4,TRBD1,TRBV15,-,TGTGCCACCAGCCAGGGGGCGTCTAATGAAAAACTGTTTTTT,CATSQGASNEKLFF
TRBJ1-1,-,TRBV18,-,TGTGCCAGCTCACCAACGGCTAACACTGAAGCTTTCTTT,CASSPTANTEAFF
TRBJ2-3,TRBD2,TRBV4-3,once,TGCGCCAGCAGCCCCACTAGCGGCTACACAGATACGCAGTATTTT,CASSPTSGYTDTQYF
TRBJ1-3,-,TRBV11-2,-,TGTGCCAGCAGCCAACCGGGGGGGCGATCTGGAAACACCATATATTTT,CASSQPGGRSGNTIYF
TRBJ2-2,-,TRBV13,-,TGTGCCAGCAGCTTAGTAGTCAGGGGCTTGGGGAACACCGGGGAGCTGTTTTTT,CASSLVVRGLGNTGELFF
TRBJ2-7,TRBD1,TRBV5-1,-,TGCGCCAGCAGCTCGACAGGGTTATCGACCTACGAGCAGTACTTC,CASSSTGLSTYEQYF
TRBJ2-1,-,TRBV9,-,TGTGCCAGCAGCGTAGTAGCTCGTTCGAATGAGCAGTTCTTC,CASSVVARSNEQFF
TRBJ1-6,-,TRBV6-6,-,TGTGCCAGCTCAGGGGCGCAGAATTCACCCCTCCACTTT,CASSGAQNSPLHF
TRBJ1-1,-,TRBV20-1,-,TGCAGTGCTACCGGACCCCGGACAGCTTTCTTT,CSATGPRTAFF
TRBJ2-5,TRBD1,TRBV5-1,-,TGCGCCAGCAGCCACCTACAGGGGCTGGGGGCTGGAGAGACCCAGTACTTC,CASSHLQGLGAGETQYF
TRBJ2-1,TRBD1,TRBV6-5,-,TGTGCCAGCAGTTACCTCCCGGGACAGCCTTACAATGAGCAGTTCTTC,CASSYLPGQPYNEQFF
TRBJ1-4,-,TRBV10-1,-,TGCGCCAGGACACAGCTGGTCAGGGAAAAACTGTTTTTT,CARTQLVREKLFF
TRBJ2-3,-,TRBV28,-,TGTGCCAGCAGTTTCCCGGGATACACAGATACGCAGTATTTT,CASSFPGYTDTQYF
TRBJ2-2,-,TRBV2,-,TGTGCCAGCAGACGAGACGGGGACCCCGGGGAGCTGTTTTTT,CASRRDGDPGELFF
TRBJ2-7,-,TRBV4-2,once,TGTGCCAGCAGCCAAGCCCACTCGCCGGGGGCATACGAGCAGTACTTC,CASSQAHSPGAYEQYF
TRBJ1-5,-,TRBV27,-,TGTGCCAGCAGCTCCGGGGTGCATCAGCCCCAGCATTTT,CASSSGVHQPQHF
TRBJ1-2,-,TRBV7-9,-,TGTGCCAGCAGCTTAGTGCCAGGGAGGATGGGCTACACCTTC,CASSLVPGRMGYTF
TRBJ2-1,TRBD2,TRBV28,-,TGTGCCAGCAGTTTATCGGGACTAGCGACCCACAATGAGCAGTTCTTC,CASSLSGLATHNEQFF
TRBJ1-4,TRBD1,TRBV5-1,-,TGCGCCAGCAGCTCGCAGGGGGGTCGGGAAAAACTGTTTTTT,CASSSQGGREKLFF
TRBJ2-3,TRBD1,TRBV28,-,TGTGCCAGCAGTAGTCCCGGACAGGGAGGAACAGATACGCAGTATTTT,CASSSPGQGGTDTQYF
TRBJ2-5,-,TRBV9,-,TGTGCCAGCAGCTCCTATGGGGAGACCCAGTACTTC,CASSSYGETQYF
TRBJ2-7,-,TRBV7-7,once,TGTGCCAGCAGCTTAGATGCCCCACTGGAGCCCCACGAGCAGTACTTC,CASSLDAPLEPHEQYF
TRBJ1-4,-,TRBV6-1,-,TGTGCCAGCAACTCCCGGGCCCTCCTCGGGGAAAAACTGTTTTTT,CASNSRALLGEKLFF
TRBJ1-2,TRBD1,TRBV2,-,TGTGCCAGCAGTTCCGGGGGACAGGGACGGGGCTACACCTTC,CASSSGGQGRGYTF
TRBJ1-2,TRBD1,TRBV19,-,TGTGCCAGTAGGACAGGGGCTTCACCTAACTATGGCTACACCTTC,CASRTGASPNYGYTF
TRBJ2-3,TRBD2,TRBV4-1,-,TGCGCCAGCAGCCACCATTCGCCGACTAGCGGGAACACAGATACGCAGTATTTT,CASSHHSPTSGNTDTQYF
TRBJ2-2,TRBD1,TRBV7-6,-,TGTGCCAGCAGCGATAGCTACGGGACAGGGGCCGGGGAGCTGTTTTTT,CASSDSYGTGAGELFF
TRBJ2-3,TRBD2,TRBV7-2,few,TGTGCCAGCAGCTTAGGGACTAGCGGGGATACGCAGTATTTT,CASSLGTSGDTQYF
TRBJ1-1,-,TRBV5-6,-,TGTGCCAGCAGCTTGAGTAAGGGCCGGAACACTGAAGCTTTCTTT,CASSLSKGRNTEAFF
TRBJ1-3,-,TRBV10-3,-,TGTGCCATAGGGGGGTCTGGAAACACCATATATTTT,CAIGGSGNTIYF
TRBJ1-2,-,TRBV27,-,TGTGCCAGCAGTGGGCCGGGCAGGGGTAACTATGGCTACACCTTC,CASSGPGRGNYGYTF
TRBJ2-3,TRBD2,TRBV2,-,TGTGCCAGCAGGGGGACTAGCGGGAGCACAGATACGCAGTATTTT,CASRGTSGSTDTQYF
TRBJ1-2,-,TRBV7-2,-,TGTGCCAGCAGCTTCCGGGGGGGCTGGGGCTACACCTTC,CASSFRGGWGYTF
TRBJ2-1,-,TRBV4-1,-,TGCGCCAGCAGCCAAACCCACGGGAGCTCCTACAATGAGCAGTTCTTC,CASSQTHGSSYNEQFF
TRBJ2-1,TRBD2,TRBV19,-,TGTGCCAGTAGTATAGGGGTGCGGCTAGCGGCCGCGAATGAGCAGTTCTTC,CASSIGVRLAAANEQFF
TRBJ2-3,TRBD2,TRBV19,-,TGTGCCAGTAGTATAGGGGGGACTAGCGGGAGGTCTGCAGATACGCAGTATTTT,CASSIGGTSGRSADTQYF
TRBJ2-1,TRBD1,TRBV7-3,once,TGTGCCAGCAGCTTAACGTACCACACCCAGGGGGATAATGAGCAGTTCTTC,CASSLTYHTQGDNEQFF
TRBJ2-3,TRBD2,TRBV18,-,TGTGCCAGCTCACCTCTCCCTCTAGCGGGGACTAGCACAGATACGCAGTATTTT,CASSPLPLAGTSTDTQYF
TRBJ2-6,-,TRBV18,-,TGTGCCAGCTCACCACCGATGGTAGCTGGGGCCAACGTCCTGACTTTC,CASSPPMVAGANVLTF
TRBJ2-2,-,TRBV2,once,TGTGCCAGCAGTGGGGTCGCTAGGATGTCCGGGGAGCTGTTTTTT,CASSGVARMSGELFF